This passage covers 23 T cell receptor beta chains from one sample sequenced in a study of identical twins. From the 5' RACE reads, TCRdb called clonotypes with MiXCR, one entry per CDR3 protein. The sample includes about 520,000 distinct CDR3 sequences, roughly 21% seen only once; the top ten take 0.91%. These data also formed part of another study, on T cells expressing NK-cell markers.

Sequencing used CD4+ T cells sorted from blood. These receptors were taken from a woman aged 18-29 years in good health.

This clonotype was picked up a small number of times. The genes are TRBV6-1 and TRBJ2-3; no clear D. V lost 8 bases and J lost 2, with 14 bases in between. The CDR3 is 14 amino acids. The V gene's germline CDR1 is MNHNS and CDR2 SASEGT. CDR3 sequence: CASRWRGNTDTQYF. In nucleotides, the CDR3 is TGTGCCAGCCGCTGGAGAGGAAACACAGATACGCAGTATTTT.

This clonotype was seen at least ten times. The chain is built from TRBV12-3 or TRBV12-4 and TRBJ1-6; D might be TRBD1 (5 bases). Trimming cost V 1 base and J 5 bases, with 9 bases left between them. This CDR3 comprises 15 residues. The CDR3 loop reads CASSLGGANNSPLHF. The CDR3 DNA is TGTGCCAGCAGTTTAGGAGGGGCCAATAATTCACCCCTCCACTTT.

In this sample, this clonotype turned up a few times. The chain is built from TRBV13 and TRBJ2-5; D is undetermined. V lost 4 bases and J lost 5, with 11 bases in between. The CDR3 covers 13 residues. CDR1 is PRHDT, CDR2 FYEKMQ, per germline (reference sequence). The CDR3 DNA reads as TGTGCCAGCAGCTCTGGCAGCCAGGAGACCCAGTACTTC. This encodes CASSSGSQETQYF.

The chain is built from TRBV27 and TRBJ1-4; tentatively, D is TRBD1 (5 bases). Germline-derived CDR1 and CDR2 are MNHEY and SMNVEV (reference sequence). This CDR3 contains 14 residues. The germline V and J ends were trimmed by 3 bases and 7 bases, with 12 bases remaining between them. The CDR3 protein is CASSFPGQGEKLFF. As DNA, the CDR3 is TGTGCCAGCAGTTTTCCGGGTCAGGGTGAAAAACTGTTTTTT.

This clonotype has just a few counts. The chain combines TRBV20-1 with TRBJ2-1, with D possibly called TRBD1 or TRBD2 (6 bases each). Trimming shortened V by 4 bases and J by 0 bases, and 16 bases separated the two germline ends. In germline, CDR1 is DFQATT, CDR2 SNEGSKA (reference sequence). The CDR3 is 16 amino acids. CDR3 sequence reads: CSAIDLGGSSYNEQFF. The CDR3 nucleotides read TGCAGTGCTATCGATCTCGGGGGCAGCTCCTACAATGAGCAGTTCTTC.

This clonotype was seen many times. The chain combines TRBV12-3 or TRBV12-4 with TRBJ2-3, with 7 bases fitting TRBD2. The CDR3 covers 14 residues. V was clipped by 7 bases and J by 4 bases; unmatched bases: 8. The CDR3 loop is CASTPWGGSDTQYF. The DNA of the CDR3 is TGTGCCAGCACCCCTTGGGGGGGATCAGATACGCAGTATTTT.

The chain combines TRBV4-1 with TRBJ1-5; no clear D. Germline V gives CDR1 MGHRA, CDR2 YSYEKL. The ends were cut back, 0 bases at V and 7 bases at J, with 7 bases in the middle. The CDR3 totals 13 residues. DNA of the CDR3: TGCGCCAGCAGCCAAGACTGGGTGCAGCCCCAGCATTTT. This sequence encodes CASSQDWVQPQHF.

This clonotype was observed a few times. The CDR3 nucleotides read TGCAGTGCTAGAGATCGAAGGCCGGTCAACGAGCAGTACTTC. Translating it yields CSARDRRPVNEQYF. The J gene is TRBJ2-7, the V gene TRBV20-1, with D uncertain. Germline V gene sequence: CDR1 DFQATT, CDR2 SNEGSKA (reference sequence). V was shortened by 0 bases and J by 5 bases, with 14 bases between the two germline ends. CDR3 length: 14 amino acids.

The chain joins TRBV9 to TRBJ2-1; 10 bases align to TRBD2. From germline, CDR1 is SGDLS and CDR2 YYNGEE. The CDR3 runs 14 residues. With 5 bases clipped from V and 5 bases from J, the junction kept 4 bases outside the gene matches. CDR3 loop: CASRPGLANNEQFF. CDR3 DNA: TGTGCCAGCAGACCGGGACTAGCGAACAATGAGCAGTTCTTC.

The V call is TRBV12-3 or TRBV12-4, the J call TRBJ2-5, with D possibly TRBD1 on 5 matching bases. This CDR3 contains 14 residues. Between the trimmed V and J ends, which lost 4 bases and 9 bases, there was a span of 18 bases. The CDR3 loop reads CASSSPARVTSQYF. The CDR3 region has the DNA TGTGCCAGCAGTTCGCCCGCCAGGGTTACGTCCCAGTACTTC.

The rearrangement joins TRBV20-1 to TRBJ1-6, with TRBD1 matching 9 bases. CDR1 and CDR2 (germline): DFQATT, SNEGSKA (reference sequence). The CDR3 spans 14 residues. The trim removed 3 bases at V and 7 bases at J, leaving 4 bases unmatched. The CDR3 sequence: CSASPGQGNSPLHF. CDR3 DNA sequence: TGCAGTGCTAGCCCGGGACAGGGAAATTCACCCCTCCACTTT.

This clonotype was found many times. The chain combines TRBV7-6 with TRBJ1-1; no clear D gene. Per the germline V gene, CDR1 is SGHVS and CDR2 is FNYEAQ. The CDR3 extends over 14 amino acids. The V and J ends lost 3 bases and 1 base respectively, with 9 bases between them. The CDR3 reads CASSFGSGNTEAFF. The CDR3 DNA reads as TGTGCCAGCAGCTTCGGGTCGGGGAACACTGAAGCTTTCTTT.

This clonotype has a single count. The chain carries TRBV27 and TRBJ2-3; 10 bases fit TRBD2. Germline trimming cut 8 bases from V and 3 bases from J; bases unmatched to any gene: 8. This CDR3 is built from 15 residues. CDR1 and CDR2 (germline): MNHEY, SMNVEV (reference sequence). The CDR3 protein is CASVSGGRRTDTQYF. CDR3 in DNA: TGTGCCAGCGTTAGCGGGGGGCGCCGGACAGATACGCAGTATTTT.

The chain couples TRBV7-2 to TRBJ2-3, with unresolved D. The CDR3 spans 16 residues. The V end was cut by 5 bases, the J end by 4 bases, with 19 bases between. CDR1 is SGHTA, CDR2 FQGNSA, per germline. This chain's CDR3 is CASSNPSSGAADTQYF. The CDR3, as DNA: TGTGCCAGCAGCAACCCAAGCTCTGGAGCAGCAGATACGCAGTATTTT. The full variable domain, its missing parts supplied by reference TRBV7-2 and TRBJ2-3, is GAGVSQSPSNKVTEKGKDVELRCDPISGHTALYWYRQSLGQGLEFLIYFQGNSAPDKSGLPSDRFSAERTGGSVSTLTIQRTQQEDSAVYLCASSNPSSGAADTQYFGPGTRLTVL.

CDR3 DNA: TGTGCCATCAGTGCGAGGACAAAGTCGAACACTGAAGCTTTCTTT. Amino acid sequence: CAISARTKSNTEAFF. The chain carries TRBV10-3 and TRBJ1-1, with a weak D call TRBD1 (5 bases). Trimming removed 4 bases at V and 1 base at J, with 13 bases between. CDR3 length: 15 amino acids. Germline V lookup: CDR1 ENHRY, CDR2 SYGVKD.

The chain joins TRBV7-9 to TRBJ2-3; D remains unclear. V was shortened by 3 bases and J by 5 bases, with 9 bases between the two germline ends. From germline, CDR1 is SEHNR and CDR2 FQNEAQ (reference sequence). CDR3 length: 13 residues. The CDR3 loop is CASSFLLGDTQYF. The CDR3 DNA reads TGTGCCAGCAGCTTTCTCCTTGGAGATACGCAGTATTTT.

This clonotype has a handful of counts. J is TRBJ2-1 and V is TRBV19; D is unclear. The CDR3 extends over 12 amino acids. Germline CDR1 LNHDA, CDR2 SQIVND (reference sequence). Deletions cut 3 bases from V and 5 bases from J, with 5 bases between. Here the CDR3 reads CASSIYDNEQFF. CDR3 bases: TGTGCCAGTAGTATCTACGACAATGAGCAGTTCTTC. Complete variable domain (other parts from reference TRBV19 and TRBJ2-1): DGGITQSPKYLFRKEGQNVTLSCEQNLNHDAMYWYRQDPGQGLRLIYYSQIVNDFQKGDIAEGYSVSREKKESFPLTVTSAQKNPTAFYLCASSIYDNEQFFGPGTRLTVL.

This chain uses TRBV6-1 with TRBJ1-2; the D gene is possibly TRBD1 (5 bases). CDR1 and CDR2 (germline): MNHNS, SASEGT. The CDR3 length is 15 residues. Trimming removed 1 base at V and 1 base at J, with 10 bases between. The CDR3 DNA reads TGTGCCAGCAGTGAAGTATGGGGCGGTAACTATGGCTACACCTTC. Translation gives CASSEVWGGNYGYTF.

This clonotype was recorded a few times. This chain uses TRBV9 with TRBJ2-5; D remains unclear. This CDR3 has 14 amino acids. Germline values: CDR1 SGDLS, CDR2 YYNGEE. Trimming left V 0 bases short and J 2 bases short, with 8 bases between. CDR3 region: CASSVGPAQETQYF. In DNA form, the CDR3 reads TGTGCCAGCAGCGTAGGCCCAGCTCAAGAGACCCAGTACTTC.

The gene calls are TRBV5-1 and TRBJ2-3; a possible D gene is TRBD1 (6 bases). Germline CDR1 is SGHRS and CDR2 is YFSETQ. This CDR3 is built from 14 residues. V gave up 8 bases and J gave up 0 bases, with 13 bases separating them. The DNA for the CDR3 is TGCGCCAGTATGACAGGTTCTAGCACAGATACGCAGTATTTT. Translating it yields CASMTGSSTDTQYF.

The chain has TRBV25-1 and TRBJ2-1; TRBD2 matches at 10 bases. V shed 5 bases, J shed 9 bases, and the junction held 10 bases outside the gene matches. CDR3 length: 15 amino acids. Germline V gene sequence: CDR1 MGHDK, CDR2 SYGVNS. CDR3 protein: CASSSASSGGGEQFF. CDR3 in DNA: TGTGCCAGCAGTAGTGCGTCTAGCGGGGGAGGTGAGCAGTTCTTC. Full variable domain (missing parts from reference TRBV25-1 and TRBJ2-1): EADIYQTPRYLVIGTGKKITLECSQTMGHDKMYWYQQDPGMELHLIHYSYGVNSTEKGDLSSESTVSRIRTEHFPLTLESARPSHTSQYLCASSSASSGGGEQFFGPGTRLTVL.

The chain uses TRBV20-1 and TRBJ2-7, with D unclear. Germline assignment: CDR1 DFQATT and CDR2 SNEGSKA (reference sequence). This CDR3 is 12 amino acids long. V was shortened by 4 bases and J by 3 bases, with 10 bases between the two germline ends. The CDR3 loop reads CSAITENYEQYF. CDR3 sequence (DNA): TGCAGTGCTATAACCGAAAACTACGAGCAGTACTTC.

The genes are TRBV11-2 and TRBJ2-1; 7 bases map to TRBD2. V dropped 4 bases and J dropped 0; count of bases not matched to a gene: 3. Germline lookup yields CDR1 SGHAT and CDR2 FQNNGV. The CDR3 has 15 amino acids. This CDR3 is CASSSGTTSYNEQFF. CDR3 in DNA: TGTGCCAGCAGCTCCGGGACTACCTCCTACAATGAGCAGTTCTTC.